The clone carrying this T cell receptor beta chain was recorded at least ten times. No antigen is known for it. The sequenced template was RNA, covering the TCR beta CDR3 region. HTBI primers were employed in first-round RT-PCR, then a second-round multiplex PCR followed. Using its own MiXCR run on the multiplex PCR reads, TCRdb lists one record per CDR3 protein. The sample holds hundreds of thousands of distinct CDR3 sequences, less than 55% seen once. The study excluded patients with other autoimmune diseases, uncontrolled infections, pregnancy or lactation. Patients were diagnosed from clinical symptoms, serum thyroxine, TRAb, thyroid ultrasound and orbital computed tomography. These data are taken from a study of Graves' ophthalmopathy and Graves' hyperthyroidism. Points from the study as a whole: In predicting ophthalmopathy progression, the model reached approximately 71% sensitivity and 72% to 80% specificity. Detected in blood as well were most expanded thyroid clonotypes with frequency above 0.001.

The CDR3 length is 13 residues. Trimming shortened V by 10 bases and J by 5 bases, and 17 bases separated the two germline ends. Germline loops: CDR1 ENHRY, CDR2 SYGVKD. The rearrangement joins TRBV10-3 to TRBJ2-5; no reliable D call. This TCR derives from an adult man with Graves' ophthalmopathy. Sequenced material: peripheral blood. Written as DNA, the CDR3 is TGTGCCACCTCCGAAGGGCTGATCGAGACCCAGTACTTC. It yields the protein CATSEGLIETQYF.